The text below deals with one T cell receptor beta chain. Its antigen remains unknown. This specimen comes from a study of Ad26.COV2.S vaccination and SARS-CoV-2 variants. The overall study: It was the COV1001 Ad26.COV2.S trial arm that included the donor.

Trimming took 3 bases from V and 1 from J, leaving 10 bases between them. The CDR3 length is 15 residues. The germline V gene encodes CDR1 SGHNT and CDR2 YYREEE (reference sequence). The treatment: roughly 18 received Ad26.COV2.S at low or high dose, single or two shots; roughly five received placebo; per-sample allocation not given. Day 63 after the first vaccine or placebo injection was the time point for sampling. Here immunoSEQ multiplex PCR was the method, and the copy in TCRdb shows in-frame clones only, minus some. The sample carries approximately 300,000 clones, approximately 86% recorded once. General observations from the study: Across vaccine and placebo recipients, the breadth of non-spike TCRs was similar.

The material was peripheral blood, obtained in a trial of Ad26.COV2.S vaccine versus placebo. The V and J genes are TRBV5-4 and TRBJ2-2, with D possibly matching TRBD2 (5 bases). The receptor comes from a person aged 18-65 years who received the Ad26.COV2.S COVID-19 vaccine or a placebo. The CDR3 DNA is TGTGCCAGCAGCTCCCCCAGCGGGAACACCGGGGAGCTGTTTTTT. This gives the protein CASSSPSGNTGELFF.